This T cell receptor (beta chain) was captured by sequencing in a study of beta chain features in type 1 diabetes (dated by TCRdb to the late 2010s). The study in broad terms: No differences in mean age, gender distribution, total cell number or subset yield were found between patients and healthy donors. A total of just under 110,000,000 sorted cells were examined across all samples, and RNA yield correlated strongly with the number of cells per subset. In the study, TCRB repertoires of sorted circulating CD4+ T cell subsets from recently diagnosed type 1 diabetes patients were compared with those of matched healthy donors. Whereas all 30 or so donors provided naive and central memory subsets, regulatory and stem cell-like memory subsets were isolated from just 8 patients and roughly 8 healthy donors. What the study reported, not specific to this receptor: Only small numbers of individuals were included in the HLA sub-analyses, which left unresolved whether HLA type had any influence on TCRB rearrangement. Because cDNA rather than genomic DNA was sequenced, highly expressing activated cells could have been over-represented, although no difference in activation and CD3 levels was found between groups. At VDJ recombination sites, patients with type 1 diabetes made fewer insertions and deleted more nucleotides, a pattern implying thymic rearrangement abnormalities. Naive, central memory and regulatory TCRB repertoires appeared to be more alike among patients than among healthy donors. PCR might favor shorter templates, but patient and control samples were amplified and corrected together, so any skew would affect both groups equally. In all four CD4+ subsets, TCRB CDR3 length was moderately but significantly shorter in type 1 diabetes patients.

Each donor gave one peripheral blood draw, averaging roughly 0.11 L, which was collected into heparinised tubes. A BD FACSAria II and a panel including CD45RO, CCR7, CD25, CD127, CD95 and CD27 were used to sort naive, central memory, regulatory and stem cell-like memory CD4+ T cells. Every sorted population had a purity above 98%. PBMCs were isolated right away by Lymphoprep density gradient centrifugation and were stained directly, without culture. Samples were stained and sorted in pairs, with one healthy donor and one patient per experiment, so that batch effects were minimized. This clone was counted ten times or more. Its cognate antigen has yet to be identified. No qualities accompany the bases; no much larger clone lies one base away. All of the isolated RNA was reverse transcribed with the High Capacity cDNA Reverse Transcription Kit, so expressed TCRB transcripts were sequenced. Naive, central memory and regulatory T cell samples underwent deep immunoSEQ sequencing, averaging about 3.3 million total reads per sample. Sorted cells were lysed in RLT buffer, and RNA was extracted using DNase-treated RNeasy Micro or Mini kits according to cell number. To prevent cross-contamination, each cell subset was processed individually, whereas patient and healthy donor samples were processed jointly. The immunoSEQ multiplex PCR was used to amplify TCRB sequences from cDNA, generating 87-bp fragments that spanned the CDR3 region. Sequencing of the amplicons was done on the Illumina HiSeq platform. On the study's bioinformatics: PCR bias was corrected computationally using synthetic template baselines, and reads within Hamming distance 2 were collapsed, with unmergeable singletons discarded. Reads were aligned to IMGT to assign V, D and J genes, CDR3 length, and insertions or deletions at six rearrangement sites. Within each subset, clonotype counts were normalized to the number of sorted cells before true diversity and Gini coefficients were calculated with the tcR R package. The overlap coefficient, calculated on TCRB nucleotide sequences, was used to measure repertoire sharing. The clones in this table, taken by TCRdb from immuneACCESS, are in-frame only. Not every clone is retained; where verified, under half of the shortfall comes from an unresolved V gene, and the cause of the rest is unknown. The DNA was the basis for D and trimming; V, J and clone size are from that table. The sample has 150,000 to 200,000 clones on record, just over 9% of them singletons. Around 2.5% of the sample comes from the top ten.

There are 15 amino acids in the CDR3, from cysteine to phenylalanine inclusive. The retained sequence is limited to the CDR3, 45 bases, with the frame set at the first base. For this chain, trimming is 4 bases at the V end and 3 bases at the J end, and the number of junction bases without a gene match is 6. CDR1 and CDR2, per the germline V gene (reference sequence), are SGHNT and YYREEE. The chain was built from TRBV5-4 and TRBJ2-5; TRBD1 aligns with 10 central bases. The TCR sequence derives from a woman younger than 35 in good health. Material: central memory CD4+ T cells from blood. The bases read TGTGCCAGCAGCCGGGACAGGGGCGCTAAAGAGACCCAGTACTTC. This yields the protein CASSRDRGAKETQYF. Outside the CDR3, residues come from the reference TRBV5-4 and TRBJ2-5 proteins, so the full variable domain is: ETGVTQSPTHLIKTRGQQVTLRCSSQSGHNTVSWYQQALGQGPQFIFQYYREEENGRGNFPPRFSGLQFPNYSSELNVNALELDDSALYLCASSRDRGAKETQYFGPGTRLLVL.